Presented here are 10 T cell receptor beta chains from one specimen sequenced in a study of technical replicates of blood from a few donors. The protocol was immunoSEQ multiplex PCR, while the TCRdb copy is restricted to in-frame clones and leaves out a portion. The sample lists tens of thousands of clones, around 95% seen once, with 0.3% to 0.4% in the top ten. The sample consisted of T cells isolated from PBMCs. These receptor sequences come from a human donor in good health.

The genes are TRBV19 and TRBJ1-4, with no clear D. Germline V gene lookup returns CDR1 LNHDA and CDR2 SQIVND (reference sequence). With 7 bases removed from V and 5 bases from J, the gap between germline ends came to 14 bases. This CDR3 comprises 14 residues. The chain's CDR3 is CASKITEPNEKLFF. Written as DNA, the CDR3 is TGTGCCAGTAAGATTACGGAGCCGAATGAAAAACTGTTTTTT. The variable domain in full, completed from reference TRBV19 and TRBJ1-4, reads DGGITQSPKYLFRKEGQNVTLSCEQNLNHDAMYWYRQDPGQGLRLIYYSQIVNDFQKGDIAEGYSVSREKKESFPLTVTSAQKNPTAFYLCASKITEPNEKLFFGSGTQLSVL.

The chain employs TRBV7-6 and TRBJ1-5, with 7 nucleotides matching TRBD1. CDR3 length: 15 residues. V dropped 1 base and J dropped 7; count of bases not matched to a gene: 7. Germline loops: CDR1 SGHVS, CDR2 FNYEAQ. In nucleotides, the CDR3 is TGTGCCAGCAGCTTAGAGGGGGGACAGAACCAGCCCCAGCATTTT. Residues: CASSLEGGQNQPQHF.

The V gene is TRBV5-8, the J gene TRBJ1-3, with D hard to call. Trimming took off 0 bases at V and 0 bases at J, with 10 bases between the two ends. Germline CDR1 reads SGHTS; CDR2 reads YDEGEE. The CDR3 has 16 residues. This CDR3 is CASSLAQFFSGNTIYF. CDR3 coding DNA: TGTGCCAGCAGCTTGGCCCAATTTTTCTCTGGAAACACCATATATTTT.

The rearrangement links TRBV6-5 to TRBJ2-1; the match to TRBD2 covers 8 bases. The CDR3 has 15 amino acids. V gave up 3 bases and J gave up 4 bases; unmatched junction bases: 5. Germline lookup yields CDR1 MNHEY and CDR2 SVGAGI. This CDR3 reads CASSYTGGRYNEQFF. CDR3 sequence (DNA): TGTGCCAGCAGTTATACGGGAGGGCGATACAATGAGCAGTTCTTC.

The chain uses TRBV29-1 and TRBJ2-7; 9 positions agree with TRBD2. Germline CDR1 SQVTM, CDR2 ANQGSEA. J was trimmed by 4 bases and V by 4 bases; bases with no gene match: 26. The CDR3 runs to 20 residues. CDR3 protein: CSVGDRAPVKVPSGNYEQYF. As DNA, the CDR3 is TGCAGCGTTGGAGACAGGGCGCCCGTCAAAGTCCCTAGCGGGAATTACGAGCAGTACTTC.

This chain uses TRBV9 with TRBJ2-3; possibly TRBD2 for D (5 bases). Trimming removed 5 bases from V and 3 bases from J, with 16 bases in between. CDR3 length: 15 amino acids. Germline V CDR1 and CDR2: SGDLS, YYNGEE. The DNA for the CDR3 is TGTGCCAGCAGTCATGGGAGTTCTCGAACAGATACGCAGTATTTT. Its protein is CASSHGSSRTDTQYF.

CDR3 sequence: CASSGRQGASDTQYF. The CDR3 nucleotides are TGTGCCAGCAGCGGCAGACAGGGGGCATCAGATACGCAGTATTTT. The chain carries TRBV9 and TRBJ2-3, with TRBD1 matching 10 bases. V shed 3 bases, J shed 4 bases, and the junction held 5 bases outside the gene matches. Germline values: CDR1 SGDLS, CDR2 YYNGEE. The CDR3 sequence is 15 residues long.

The V call is TRBV9, the J call TRBJ1-2; D gene ambiguous. This CDR3 has 14 residues. The V and J ends lost 0 bases and 5 bases respectively, with 11 bases between them. The V gene's germline CDR1 is SGDLS and CDR2 YYNGEE. Here the CDR3 reads CASSVGGADYGYTF. CDR3 bases: TGTGCCAGCAGCGTAGGAGGAGCCGATTATGGCTACACCTTC. The variable domain in full, with the rest retrieved from reference TRBV9 and TRBJ1-2, is DSGVTQTPKHLITATGQRVTLRCSPRSGDLSVYWYQQSLDQGLQFLIQYYNGEERAKGNILERFSAQQFPDLHSELNLSSLELGDSALYFCASSVGGADYGYTFGSGTRLTVV.

The chain links TRBV27 to TRBJ2-6; 8 bases align to TRBD1. Germline lookup yields CDR1 MNHEY and CDR2 SMNVEV (reference sequence). The CDR3 length is 16 residues. V lost 7 bases and J lost 2; bases outside the gene matches: 7. As DNA, the CDR3 is TGTGCCAGCACGGACAGGGATGACCCTGGGGCCAACGTCCTGACTTTC. Its protein product is CASTDRDDPGANVLTF.

The count of this clone is one. This chain links TRBV2 with TRBJ2-7; D is unresolved. Trimming left V 6 bases short and J 2 bases short, with 8 bases between. Germline V gene lookup returns CDR1 SNHLY and CDR2 FYNNEI. There are 12 residues in the CDR3. This CDR3 is CASRSDPYEQYF. The CDR3 DNA reads as TGTGCCAGCAGGTCAGATCCCTACGAGCAGTACTTC.